The 10 T cell receptor beta chains below all came from one sample that was sequenced in a study of metastatic and nonmetastatic thyroid tumors. Each patient came to thyroid surgery without any prior treatment (of any kind). TCRdb re-clonotyped the PCR reads through MiXCR. The table lists some 20,000 clones, under 25% of them singletons, with about 70% in the top ten. Sequencing used blood. The receptors stem from a male donor with papillary thyroid cancer or a benign thyroid nodule (not recorded which). Some clones in this sample may be carry-over from other donors' samples.

The chain combines TRBV9 with TRBJ2-3; tentatively, D is TRBD2 (6 bases). Trimming took off 0 bases at V and 4 bases at J, with 12 bases between the two ends. The CDR3 has 15 amino acids. Germline loops: CDR1 SGDLS, CDR2 YYNGEE. CDR3 loop: CASSVAGTRADTQYF. The CDR3 DNA is TGTGCCAGCAGCGTAGCTGGGACTCGGGCAGATACGCAGTATTTT. Full variable domain (missing parts from reference TRBV9 and TRBJ2-3): DSGVTQTPKHLITATGQRVTLRCSPRSGDLSVYWYQQSLDQGLQFLIQYYNGEERAKGNILERFSAQQFPDLHSELNLSSLELGDSALYFCASSVAGTRADTQYFGPGTRLTVL.

Remarks on this clone: One end of the junction does not line up with germline, which may come from a read error. This chain joins TRBV20-1 and TRBJ1-2, with 12 positions matching TRBD1. Germline CDR1 DFQATT, CDR2 SNEGSKA (reference sequence). This CDR3 is 15 amino acids long. The CDR3 is CSARGDRGPYYVYTF. The CDR3 DNA is TGCAGTGCTAGGGGGGACAGGGGGCCCTACTATGTCTACACCTTC.

This clone was picked up a small number of times. The chain couples TRBV5-6 to TRBJ1-3; D gene ambiguous. The V end was cut by 4 bases, the J end by 4 bases, with 18 bases between. In germline, CDR1 is SGHDT, CDR2 YYEEEE. This CDR3 is 16 amino acids long. CDR3 sequence reads: CASSRRADSEGNTIYF. The CDR3 coding sequence is TGTGCCAGCAGCCGCCGGGCCGATTCTGAGGGAAACACCATATATTTT.

The chain couples TRBV4-3 to TRBJ2-1; 7 bases fit TRBD2. V lost 10 bases to trimming and J lost 0 bases; unmatched junction nucleotides: 9. Germline CDR1 reads LGHNA; CDR2 reads YSLEER. CDR3 length: 15 residues. The CDR3 sequence: CATSPLAVSYNEQFF. The CDR3 DNA is TGCGCCACGTCACCTCTAGCGGTCTCCTACAATGAGCAGTTCTTC.

V is TRBV3-1 and J is TRBJ1-2; D is undetermined. The CDR3 is 13 residues long. Trimming cost V 2 bases and J 3 bases, with 7 bases left between them. In germline, CDR1 is LGHDT, CDR2 YNNKEL (reference sequence). This chain's CDR3 is CASSQQWDYGYTF. The CDR3 DNA reads TGTGCCAGCAGCCAACAGTGGGACTATGGCTACACCTTC.

This clone was observed many times. The genes are TRBV6-6 and TRBJ1-3; 7 bases are a match to TRBD1. V lost 2 bases and J lost 2; bases outside the gene matches: 0. The CDR3 sequence is 14 residues long. From germline, CDR1 is MNHNY and CDR2 SVGAGI (reference sequence). CDR3 sequence reads: CASSYGTAGNTIYF. In nucleotides, the CDR3 is TGTGCCAGCAGTTACGGGACAGCTGGAAACACCATATATTTT.

The sample holds a few counts of this clone. A much larger clone differs from this one at a single base, so this may be a read error. The CDR3 loop reads CASITTGLNTEAFF. CDR3 DNA: TGTGCCAGTATCACGACAGGGTTGAACACTGAAGCTTTCTTT. The chain combines TRBV2 with TRBJ1-1, with TRBD1 matching over 7 bases. J was trimmed by 0 bases and V by 9 bases; bases with no gene match: 7. In germline, CDR1 is SNHLY, CDR2 FYNNEI. This CDR3 is 14 amino acids long. Combining the CDR3 with reference TRBV2 and TRBJ1-1 gives the whole variable domain EPEVTQTPSHQVTQMGQEVILRCVPISNHLYFYWYRQILGQKVEFLVSFYNNEISEKSEIFDDQFSVERPDGSNFTLKIRSTKLEDSAMYFCASITTGLNTEAFFGQGTRLTVV.

J is TRBJ2-3 and V is TRBV20-1; the match to TRBD1 covers 7 bases. Germline lookup yields CDR1 DFQATT and CDR2 SNEGSKA (reference sequence). The CDR3 sequence is 13 residues long. With 7 bases clipped from V and 3 bases from J, the junction kept 7 bases outside the gene matches. The CDR3 loop is CSVHYRGTDTQYF. The CDR3 region has the DNA TGCAGTGTTCATTACAGGGGAACAGATACGCAGTATTTT.

Ten or more counts support this clone. The chain couples TRBV11-2 to TRBJ2-3, with 7 bases fitting TRBD1. V lost 5 bases to trimming and J lost 2 bases; unmatched junction nucleotides: 7. Germline assignment: CDR1 SGHAT and CDR2 FQNNGV. There are 15 residues in the CDR3. As DNA, the CDR3 is TGTGCCAGCAGCCGTTCGACAGGGACCACAGATACGCAGTATTTT. It translates to CASSRSTGTTDTQYF.

The chain couples TRBV12-3 or TRBV12-4 to TRBJ2-5; a possible D gene is TRBD1 (6 bases). Between the trimmed V and J ends, which lost 5 bases and 2 bases, there was a span of 18 bases. This CDR3 comprises 16 residues. For the CDR3, the DNA is TGTGCCAGCAGTACCCGGGACACGGAATCTCAAGAGACCCAGTACTTC. It codes for CASSTRDTESQETQYF.